The 13 T cell receptor beta chains below all came from one sample that was sequenced in a study of T cell changes during pregnancy in multiple sclerosis. Data came from immunoSEQ multiplex PCR; TCRdb stores just in-frame clones and leaves some out. In the table there are 75,000 to 100,000 clones, 90% of which are singletons. The sequencing used peripheral blood, collected in the second trimester of pregnancy. The receptor source for this set is a female donor in good health, enrolled as a control in a pregnancy study.

In DNA form, the CDR3 reads TGTGCCAGCGGTGGACAGGGCCAGCCCCAGCATTTT. Its translation is CASGGQGQPQHF. V gene TRBV2 combines with J gene TRBJ1-5; 8 bases fit TRBD1. This CDR3 region has 12 residues. Germline values: CDR1 SNHLY, CDR2 FYNNEI. Trimming at V came to 8 bases and at J to 7 bases, leaving 4 bases not matched to a gene.

The gene calls are TRBV5-6 and TRBJ2-6; a possible D gene is TRBD2 (6 bases). In germline, CDR1 is SGHDT, CDR2 YYEEEE. V gave up 4 bases and J gave up 2 bases, with 19 bases separating them. The CDR3 contains 18 residues. CDR3 protein: CASSPRTDYSTGANVLTF. CDR3 DNA sequence: TGTGCCAGCAGCCCCAGGACGGACTACTCTACTGGGGCCAACGTCCTGACTTTC.

The chain carries TRBV5-1 and TRBJ1-4, with 8 nucleotides matching TRBD1. The V and J ends lost 2 bases and 7 bases, in that order; junction bases with no gene match: 4. Looked up from germline, CDR1 is SGHRS and CDR2 is YFSETQ. The CDR3 sequence is 14 residues long. CDR3 residues: CASSFTGGSEKLFF. The DNA of the CDR3 is TGCGCCAGCAGCTTCACAGGGGGTTCTGAAAAACTGTTTTTT. The complete variable domain, with remaining parts taken from reference TRBV5-1 and TRBJ1-4, reads KAGVTQTPRYLIKTRGQQVTLSCSPISGHRSVSWYQQTPGQGLQFLFEYFSETQRNKGNFPGRFSGRQFSNSRSEMNVSTLELGDSALYLCASSFTGGSEKLFFGSGTQLSVL.

This chain connects TRBV18 to TRBJ1-5; D is perhaps TRBD1 (6 bases). Germline values: CDR1 KGHSH, CDR2 LQKENI. This CDR3 has 14 residues. The germline V and J ends were trimmed by 1 base and 3 bases, with 7 bases remaining between them. CDR3 sequence reads: CASSPQGDNQPQHF. CDR3 sequence (DNA): TGTGCCAGCTCACCACAGGGGGACAATCAGCCCCAGCATTTT.

This chain connects TRBV28 to TRBJ2-3; a possible D gene is TRBD2 (6 bases). V dropped 2 bases and J dropped 4 bases, with 13 bases sitting between them. The V gene's germline CDR1 is MDHEN and CDR2 SYDVKM. CDR3 length equals 15 residues. The CDR3: CASSLASLAADTQYF. CDR3 bases: TGTGCCAGCAGTTTAGCCTCACTAGCTGCAGATACGCAGTATTTT.

The V call is TRBV6-5, the J call TRBJ2-7; a possible D gene is TRBD1 (6 bases). The CDR3 consists of 14 residues. V was cut by 3 bases and J by 6 bases, with 15 bases left in between. Germline V lookup: CDR1 MNHEY, CDR2 SVGAGI. The CDR3 here is CASSYNRETGEQYF. The CDR3 DNA reads as TGTGCCAGCAGTTATAACAGGGAAACAGGCGAGCAGTACTTC.

This clone is a singleton in its sample. This rearrangement joins TRBV5-1 to TRBJ1-5, with 8 bases identical to TRBD1. CDR3 length: 15 residues. CDR1 and CDR2 from the germline V gene are SGHRS and YFSETQ. Trimming removed 0 bases from V and 6 bases from J; junction bases left unmatched: 5. DNA for the CDR3: TGCGCCAGCAGCTTGGCAGGGGGCGGAGGTCAGCCCCAGCATTTT. Translation: CASSLAGGGGQPQHF.

In its sample, this clone was seen once. This chain links TRBV7-2 with TRBJ2-7; D is uncertain. The CDR3 runs to 14 residues. Trimming took 3 bases from V and 0 from J, leaving 9 bases between them. CDR1 SGHTA and CDR2 FQGNSA come from the germline V gene. The chain's CDR3 is CASSFGGSSYEQYF. The CDR3 DNA is TGTGCCAGCAGCTTTGGCGGCAGCTCCTACGAGCAGTACTTC. The full variable domain, in which reference TRBV7-2 and TRBJ2-7 provide the parts outside the CDR3, is GAGVSQSPSNKVTEKGKDVELRCDPISGHTALYWYRQSLGQGLEFLIYFQGNSAPDKSGLPSDRFSAERTGGSVSTLTIQRTQQEDSAVYLCASSFGGSSYEQYFGPGTRLTVT.

J is TRBJ1-5 and V is TRBV7-2; the D gene is possibly TRBD1 (6 bases). Between the trimmed V and J ends, which lost 1 base and 8 bases, there was a span of 15 bases. Looked up from germline, CDR1 is SGHTA and CDR2 is FQGNSA. The CDR3 runs to 15 residues. This chain's CDR3 is CASSLGGRGLEPQHF. CDR3 bases: TGTGCCAGCAGCTTAGGGGGGCGGGGGTTAGAGCCCCAGCATTTT.

The chain has TRBV28 and TRBJ1-1, with 8 bases fitting TRBD1. Germline-derived CDR1 and CDR2 are MDHEN and SYDVKM. This CDR3 contains 16 residues. The J segment lost 4 bases and the V segment lost 3 bases, leaving 10 bases of the junction unmatched. CDR3 in amino acids: CASSLFEGRGPTEAFF. In DNA form, the CDR3 reads TGTGCCAGCAGTTTGTTCGAGGGCAGGGGGCCCACTGAAGCTTTCTTT. Full variable domain (outside the CDR3, taken from reference TRBV28 and TRBJ1-1): DVKVTQSSRYLVKRTGEKVFLECVQDMDHENMFWYRQDPGLGLRLIYFSYDVKMKEKGDIPEGYSVSREKKERFSLILESASTNQTSMYLCASSLFEGRGPTEAFFGQGTRLTVV.

This clone occurred once. J is TRBJ1-1 and V is TRBV6-4; 9 nucleotides line up with TRBD1. Trimming at V came to 2 bases and at J to 5 bases, leaving 6 bases not matched to a gene. The CDR3 is made up of 15 amino acids. Germline assignment: CDR1 MRHNA and CDR2 SNTAGT. The CDR3: CASSDQTGGRTEAFF. CDR3 sequence (DNA): TGTGCCAGCAGTGACCAGACAGGGGGTCGGACTGAAGCTTTCTTT.

The CDR3 sequence is CASSSRTGVDSPLHF. The CDR3 DNA is TGTGCCAGCAGCTCGCGAACGGGGGTTGATTCACCCCTCCACTTT. V is TRBV11-3 and J is TRBJ1-6, with a weak D call TRBD1 (5 bases). Germline values: CDR1 SGHNT, CDR2 YENEEA. The V and J ends lost 4 bases and 8 bases respectively, with 15 bases between them. This CDR3 comprises 15 residues.

V gene TRBV4-3 combines with J gene TRBJ2-7; unclear D gene. V was pared by 0 bases and J by 2 bases, with 14 bases between. This CDR3 has 16 amino acids. Germline loops: CDR1 LGHNA, CDR2 YSLEER. CDR3 sequence (DNA): TGCGCCAGCAGCCAAGATTATCGGCAGGCAGCCTACGAGCAGTACTTC. Translated: CASSQDYRQAAYEQYF.